This T cell receptor beta chain was profiled in a study of cytomegalovirus exposure and HLA in healthy donors. Here immunoSEQ multiplex PCR was the method, and the copy in TCRdb shows in-frame clones only, minus some. The sample has 120,000 or so clones, more than 85% seen once. The count of this clone is one. Its antigen is unknown. CDR1 is MNHNS and CDR2 is SASEGT in the germline V gene. Deletions cut 0 bases from V and 7 bases from J, with 13 bases between. The CDR3 is 16 amino acids. General study points: In vitro work confirmed that a few CMV-associated chains recognize CMV antigens.

The V gene is TRBV6-1, the J gene TRBJ1-6; maybe TRBD1 (5 bases). Sequenced input: PBMCs. This TCR was recovered from a man between 18 and 29 years old in good health and CMV-seropositive. CDR3 nucleotides: TGTGCCAGCAGTGAAGCCCGACTCCGGGGGAATTCACCCCTCCACTTT. This sequence encodes CASSEARLRGNSPLHF.